This TCR beta chain was captured in a study of T cell repertoires in ileal Crohn's disease. About the research overall: About half of patients got postoperative therapy: ten or so thiopurines, around 20 anti-TNF.

CDR3 length: 12 amino acids. V was shortened by 2 bases and J by 4 bases, with 6 bases between the two germline ends. In germline, CDR1 is SGHNT, CDR2 YYREEE (reference sequence). Sequencing used immunoSEQ multiplex PCR; TCRdb keeps in-frame clones, though not all of them. Of 15,000 to 20,000 clones listed, roughly two thirds were seen once; the top ten hold less than 6.5%. The chain joins TRBV5-4 to TRBJ1-1; D may be TRBD1 (5 bases). The source is an adult with Crohn's disease. The sample was ileal tissue. CDR3 in amino acids: CASSFDSTEAFF. CDR3 nucleotides: TGTGCCAGCAGCTTCGACAGCACTGAAGCTTTCTTT.